The present TCR beta chain was sequenced within a study of T cells after yellow fever vaccination. This clonotype was detected a few times. As yet, its antigen is unknown. Trimming stripped 2 bases from V and 2 bases from J, with 6 bases between. The CDR3 has 13 amino acids. Germline CDR1 and CDR2: SGHTA and FQGNSA. General study findings and limits: Repertoires sorted by FACS could include abundant clonotypes that are contaminants from the bulk population. Secondary responses were weaker yet peaked faster, day 5 versus 15. Relatively few clonotypes were ones that appeared in both CD4 and CD8 compartments.

TCR cDNA was made by 5'RACE template switching, adding a universal primer site and UMIs. TCRdb re-called the 5' RACE reads through MiXCR, storing one row per CDR3 protein. The table has hundreds of thousands of distinct CDR3 sequences, roughly 20% seen once. This TCR was recovered from a man in his late teens or twenties who received the YFV17D yellow fever vaccine. This chain connects TRBV7-2 to TRBJ1-1, with D uncertain. Sequenced here: PBMCs, sampled before the yellow fever booster vaccination. CDR3 DNA: TGTGCCAGCAGCTTAATGGAAAACACTGAAGCTTTCTTT. Amino acids: CASSLMENTEAFF.